Following are 15 T cell receptor beta chains from one sample sequenced in a study of blood T cell repertoires in COVID-19. This table comes from immunoSEQ multiplex PCR, and its TCRdb copy is limited to in-frame clones, with some not included. The sample yields tens of thousands of clones, about 88% seen once. Sequencing was done on a sample of peripheral blood. These receptors all stem from a woman in her 70s in a cohort sampled during active COVID-19.

This rearrangement joins TRBV15 to TRBJ1-1; maybe TRBD1 (6 bases). Germline V CDR1 and CDR2: LNHNV, YYDKDF (reference sequence). The V and J ends lost 8 bases and 0 bases respectively, with 7 bases between them. This CDR3 is 12 amino acids long. CDR3 region: CATGQMNTEAFF. The CDR3 bases are TGTGCCACCGGACAGATGAACACTGAAGCTTTCTTT.

In its sample, this clone is medium-sized (0.01 to 0.1%). The chain links TRBV28 to TRBJ2-1, with TRBD2 matching 8 bases. Trimming cost V 6 bases and J 0 bases; bases outside gene matches: 1. Germline V gene lookup returns CDR1 MDHEN and CDR2 SYDVKM. The CDR3 contains 14 residues. CDR3 nucleotide sequence: TGTGCCAGCAGGCGGGAGGTCTCCTACAATGAGCAGTTCTTC. This sequence encodes CASRREVSYNEQFF.

The chain has TRBV6-2 or TRBV6-3 and TRBJ2-2, with D perhaps TRBD2 (6 bases). CDR1 MNHEY and CDR2 SVGEGT come from the germline V gene. CDR3 size: 19 residues. Trimming left V 5 bases short and J 1 base short, with 23 bases between. The CDR3 region has the DNA TGTGCCAGCAGTACAATCCGACATGCAGGGCGGGAGAACACCGGGGAGCTGTTTTTT. Protein product: CASSTIRHAGRENTGELFF.

The chain carries TRBV11-2 and TRBJ2-2; D remains unclear. Germline CDR1 SGHAT, CDR2 FQNNGV. The V end was cut by 1 base, the J end by 2 bases, with 11 bases between. The CDR3 runs 16 residues. The CDR3 region is CASSLVLVSNTGELFF. The CDR3 DNA reads TGTGCCAGCAGCTTAGTTCTAGTCTCAAACACCGGGGAGCTGTTTTTT. Full variable domain (rest looked up from reference TRBV11-2 and TRBJ2-2): EAGVAQSPRYKIIEKRQSVAFWCNPISGHATLYWYQQILGQGPKLLIQFQNNGVVDDSQLPKDRFSAERLKGVDSTLKIQPAKLEDSAVYLCASSLVLVSNTGELFFGEGSRLTVL.

A single count supports this clone. This chain joins TRBV5-4 and TRBJ2-5, with TRBD2 matching 9 bases. V gave up 0 bases and J gave up 4 bases; unmatched junction bases: 10. Germline assignment: CDR1 SGHNT and CDR2 YYREEE (reference sequence). The CDR3 is 17 amino acids. The CDR3 DNA reads as TGTGCCAGCAGCTTGGCCGGTAGGGCGGGAGGGGCAGAGACCCAGTACTTC. It codes for CASSLAGRAGGAETQYF.

The V call is TRBV30, the J call TRBJ2-1; 11 bases map to TRBD2. Germline assignment: CDR1 GTSNPN and CDR2 SVGIG (reference sequence). The junction had 8 bases not matched to a gene; V was cut back by 6 bases and J by 7 bases. The CDR3 consists of 14 residues. The CDR3 nucleotides are TGTGCCTGCACCGGGACTAGCGGATGGAATGAGCAGTTCTTC. Its translation is CACTGTSGWNEQFF.

The chain carries TRBV19 and TRBJ2-7, with D perhaps TRBD2 (6 bases). Per the germline V gene, CDR1 is LNHDA and CDR2 is SQIVND (reference sequence). The germline V and J ends were trimmed by 7 bases and 0 bases, with 13 bases remaining between them. The CDR3 consists of 14 residues. CDR3 region: CASNTGLSSYEQYF. The CDR3 DNA sequence: TGTGCCAGTAATACAGGACTATCCTCCTACGAGCAGTACTTC.

The CDR3 DNA sequence: TGTGCCAGCAGTGAAGCGCAGGGGACAGGGGTCGAGCAGTACTTC. This gives the protein CASSEAQGTGVEQYF. The chain employs TRBV2 and TRBJ2-7; 10 bases align to TRBD1. The CDR3 extends over 15 amino acids. CDR1 is SNHLY, CDR2 FYNNEI, per germline. J gave up 6 bases and V 0 bases, and 5 bases lay outside the gene matches.

J is TRBJ1-1 and V is TRBV30; D gene uncertain. The CDR3 runs to 13 residues. CDR1 and CDR2 from the germline V gene are GTSNPN and SVGIG (reference sequence). The germline V and J ends were trimmed by 3 bases and 1 base, with 9 bases remaining between them. In nucleotides, the CDR3 is TGTGCCTGGAGACGGTTCTCGAACACTGAAGCTTTCTTT. Its protein is CAWRRFSNTEAFF. Using reference TRBV30 and TRBJ1-1 for the parts outside the CDR3, the full variable domain is SQTIHQWPATLVQPVGSPLSLECTVEGTSNPNLYWYRQAAGRGLQLLFYSVGIGQISSEVPQNLSASRPQDRQFILSSKKLLLSDSGFYLCAWRRFSNTEAFFGQGTRLTVV.

The V call is TRBV9, the J call TRBJ2-3; the D gene is possibly TRBD2 (5 bases). Trimming took off 0 bases at V and 2 bases at J, with 13 bases between the two ends. This CDR3 is 16 amino acids long. Germline assignment: CDR1 SGDLS and CDR2 YYNGEE. The DNA for the CDR3 is TGTGCCAGCAGCGTAGGTGGAAGAGGGTCCACAGATACGCAGTATTTT. Encoded protein: CASSVGGRGSTDTQYF.

CDR3 coding DNA: TGTGCCAGCAGTGAATTCACAGGGCACTCTGGAAACACCATATATTTT. Amino acid sequence: CASSEFTGHSGNTIYF. The chain joins TRBV25-1 to TRBJ1-3; D may be TRBD1 (6 bases). Per germline, CDR1 MGHDK and CDR2 SYGVNS. The germline V and J ends were trimmed by 1 base and 0 bases, with 10 bases remaining between them. The CDR3 sequence is 16 residues long.

This clone was recorded once. The chain employs TRBV27 and TRBJ1-5; D may be TRBD1 (6 bases). The CDR3 totals 15 residues. V was pared by 4 bases and J by 4 bases, with 14 bases between. Per the germline V gene, CDR1 is MNHEY and CDR2 is SMNVEV (reference sequence). Written as DNA, the CDR3 is TGTGCCAGCAGTTCCCCAGGGGCCGGTAATCAGCCCCAGCATTTT. Amino acids: CASSSPGAGNQPQHF.

CDR3 amino acids: CSVGLLGGNEQFF. For the CDR3, the DNA is TGCAGCGTTGGTCTCTTGGGGGGCAATGAGCAGTTCTTC. The chain recombines TRBV29-1 with TRBJ2-1, with D possibly TRBD2 on 6 matching bases. Trimming took off 4 bases at V and 6 bases at J, with 13 bases between the two ends. The CDR3 runs 13 residues. CDR1 is SQVTM, CDR2 ANQGSEA, per germline.

The rearrangement joins TRBV7-9 to TRBJ1-2; TRBD1 agrees at 8 bases. Germline V gives CDR1 SEHNR, CDR2 FQNEAQ (reference sequence). The CDR3 totals 16 residues. J gave up 2 bases and V 4 bases, and 9 bases lay outside the gene matches. For the CDR3, the DNA is TGTGCCAGCAGCTCCCCGACAGGGGCCCTGAACTATGGCTACACCTTC. Protein product: CASSSPTGALNYGYTF.

The rearrangement links TRBV28 to TRBJ1-4, with TRBD1 matching 8 bases. The germline gives CDR1 MDHEN, CDR2 SYDVKM. The CDR3 length is 16 residues. V was clipped by 4 bases and J by 8 bases; unmatched bases: 12. The CDR3 spells CASSSSFGQGREKLFF. The CDR3, as DNA: TGTGCCAGCAGTTCATCTTTCGGACAGGGTAGGGAAAAACTGTTTTTT.